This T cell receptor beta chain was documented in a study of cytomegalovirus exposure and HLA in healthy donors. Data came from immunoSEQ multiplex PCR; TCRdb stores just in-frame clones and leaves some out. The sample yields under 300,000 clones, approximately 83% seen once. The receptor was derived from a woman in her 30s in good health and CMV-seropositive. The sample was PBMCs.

In DNA form, the CDR3 reads TGTGCCAGCAGTGAGGACTACTCCTACGAGCAGTACTTC. Amino acid sequence: CASSEDYSYEQYF. The rearrangement uses TRBV2 and TRBJ2-7, with D tentatively TRBD2 (6 bases). CDR1 and CDR2 (germline): SNHLY, FYNNEI. Trimming cost V 3 bases and J 0 bases, with 6 bases left between them. The CDR3 has 13 amino acids.